This TCR beta chain was obtained from a study of OX40 agonist ivuxolimab in advanced cancers. Background on the study: Cohort: around 79% men, mean age about 60, aged roughly 23 to 90.

The cohort excluded patients with autoimmune disease history or systemic immunosuppression. CDR3 length: 14 residues. The ends lost 3 bases at V and 7 bases at J; junction bases unmatched: 10. Germline V lookup: CDR1 GTSNPN, CDR2 SVGIG (reference sequence). This table comes from immunoSEQ multiplex PCR, and its TCRdb copy is limited to in-frame clones, with some not included. The table lists tens of thousands of clones, roughly nine tenths of them singletons. The sequence derives from an adult with an advanced solid tumor such as melanoma, head and neck, liver or kidney cancer. The genes are TRBV30 and TRBJ2-3; 7 bases align to TRBD1. Here the sequenced sample was CD4+ or CD8+ T cells sorted from blood, taken in a trial of the OX40 agonist ivuxolimab. The chain's CDR3 is CAWRMTGSPNTQYF. CDR3 sequence (DNA): TGTGCCTGGAGAATGACAGGGAGCCCCAATACGCAGTATTTT.